This TCR beta chain was retrieved from a study of blood T cell repertoires in COVID-19. The data were produced by immunoSEQ multiplex PCR, yet TCRdb's version contains in-frame clones alone and is incomplete. The data contain 200,000 to 250,000 clones, about four fifths of them singletons. CDR3 size: 16 residues. Germline CDR1 KGHSH, CDR2 LQKENI. Trimming stripped 5 bases from V and 0 bases from J, with 14 bases between. Material for sequencing was peripheral blood. The chain recombines TRBV18 with TRBJ1-5, with D perhaps matching TRBD1 (5 bases). The receptor comes from a woman aged 80 or over with COVID-19, enrolled during active disease. The CDR3 DNA reads TGTGCCAGCTCAAAGACGACAGACTTTAGCAATCAGCCCCAGCATTTT. Protein product: CASSKTTDFSNQPQHF. The entire variable domain, with the rest obtained from reference TRBV18 and TRBJ1-5, is as follows: NAGVMQNPRHLVRRRGQEARLRCSPMKGHSHVYWYRQLPEEGLKFMVYLQKENIIDESGMPKERFSAEFPKEGPSILRIQQVVRGDSAAYFCASSKTTDFSNQPQHFGDGTRLSIL.